The rows below give T cell receptor beta chains drawn from one sample of a study of blood T cell repertoires in COVID-19. Data came from immunoSEQ multiplex PCR; TCRdb stores just in-frame clones and leaves some out. The sample includes 300,000 to 450,000 clones, over 85% of them seen just once. The sequenced sample consisted of peripheral blood. All receptors come from a woman aged 60 to 75 with COVID-19, enrolled during active disease. Both conserved end residues are part of each CDR3. D genes are given only for firm matches. Expanded clones are given a class, and other clones once, few, many or no size at all.

>TRBJ1-2|many|TRBD1|TRBV5-1
TGCGCCAGCAGCGCGACCGGGACAGCCGGGGGCTACACCTTC
CASSATGTAGGYTF
>TRBJ1-2|-|-|TRBV28
TGTGCCAGCAGTTTATCGGGAGCAGATGGCTACACCTTC
CASSLSGADGYTF
>TRBJ2-5|-|-|TRBV27
TGTGCCAGCAGTTTCCAAGGGGGTCCGTGGGAGACCCAGTACTTC
CASSFQGGPWETQYF
>TRBJ1-2|-|-|TRBV6-6
TGTGCCAGCAGTCCGCAGGGGTCTCGCTATGGCTACACCTTC
CASSPQGSRYGYTF
>TRBJ1-4|-|TRBD1|TRBV3-1/TRBV3-2
TGTGCCAGCAGCAGCCGCCGACAGGGTAATGAAAAACTGTTTTTT
CASSSRRQGNEKLFF
>TRBJ1-6|-|TRBD1|TRBV30
TGTGCCTGGAGACCGACAGGGACTAATTCACCCCTCCACTTT
CAWRPTGTNSPLHF
>TRBJ1-6|-|TRBD1|TRBV5-1
TGCGCCAGCAGCTTGGTTTTGCAGGGGGGTGGAGATAATTCACCCCTCCACTTT
CASSLVLQGGGDNSPLHF
>TRBJ2-4|-|TRBD2|TRBV6-6
TGTGCCAGCAGGCGCGAAACTAGCGGCAAAAACATTCAGTACTTC
CASRRETSGKNIQYF
>TRBJ2-1|-|TRBD1|TRBV18
TGTGCCAGCTCACAAAGGACAGGGGGCGCGAATGAGCAGTTCTTC
CASSQRTGGANEQFF
>TRBJ2-7|-|TRBD2|TRBV7-8
TGTGCCAGCAGCTTCTCTAGCGGGGGGGAGTACGAGCAGTACTTC
CASSFSSGGEYEQYF
>TRBJ2-2|-|-|TRBV28
TGTGCCAGCAGTTTCTTGGACAAGAACACCGGGGAGCTGTTTTTT
CASSFLDKNTGELFF
>TRBJ1-1|-|TRBD1|TRBV29-1
TGCAGCGTTTGGGACAGGGGATCCACTGAAGCTTTCTTT
CSVWDRGSTEAFF
>TRBJ2-4|-|TRBD1|TRBV19
TGTGCCAGTGGAAGGACAGGGGGCGAGGACGGGGCCAAAAACATTCAGTACTTC
CASGRTGGEDGAKNIQYF
>TRBJ1-6|-|-|TRBV20-1
TGCAGTGCTAGTATCCGGGGGGATTCACCCCTCCACTTT
CSASIRGDSPLHF
>TRBJ1-1|-|TRBD1|TRBV20-1
TGCAGTGCGGGGACAGAACTTGAAGCTTTCTTT
CSAGTELEAFF
>TRBJ1-1|-|TRBD1|TRBV18
TGTGCCAGCTCACAAGGGACAGGCGGCACTGAAGCTTTCTTT
CASSQGTGGTEAFF
>TRBJ2-7|-|TRBD2|TRBV7-8
TGTGCCAGCAGCCTTACTAGCGGGGCTTACGAGCAGTACTTC
CASSLTSGAYEQYF
>TRBJ2-3|-|TRBD1|TRBV5-1
TGCGCCAGCAGGCCGACAGGGCGAGATACGCAGTATTTT
CASRPTGRDTQYF
>TRBJ2-7|-|-|TRBV10-1
TGCGCCAGCAGCGAGCCCCAGGCCCCGAACGAGCAGTACTTC
CASSEPQAPNEQYF
>TRBJ1-3|-|TRBD1|TRBV28
TGTGCCAGCAGTTTAAGGGTAACAGGGGGCGCTGGAAACACCATATATTTT
CASSLRVTGGAGNTIYF
>TRBJ1-6|few|TRBD1|TRBV7-8
TGTGCCAGCAGCTTAGCGACAGGGGGAAATTCACCCCTCCACTTT
CASSLATGGNSPLHF
>TRBJ2-2|few|TRBD1|TRBV9
TGTGCCAGCAGCCCCAGACAGGGTGTTCTGACCGGGGAGCTGTTTTTT
CASSPRQGVLTGELFF
>TRBJ2-2|-|-|TRBV19
TGTGCCAGCCGGCAGGGCCCGAACACCGGGGAGCTGTTTTTT
CASRQGPNTGELFF
>TRBJ2-1|-|TRBD2|TRBV10-1
TGCGCCAGCAGTGAGGAAGCGGGGGGACCTGAGCAGTTCTTC
CASSEEAGGPEQFF
>TRBJ1-1|-|-|TRBV27
TGTGCCAGCAGTTTAGCCCTTGCAGGTGTACGTGGGACTGAAGCTTTCTTT
CASSLALAGVRGTEAFF
>TRBJ1-3|-|-|TRBV5-8
TGTGCCAGCCACATCGCTAATTGGTTCGGGGACACCATATATTTT
CASHIANWFGDTIYF
>TRBJ1-4|-|TRBD1|TRBV3-1/TRBV3-2
TGTGCCAGCAGCTCCTCCCGGACAGGGAAAAATGAAAAACTGTTTTTT
CASSSSRTGKNEKLFF
>TRBJ2-1|-|TRBD2|TRBV10-3
TGTGCCATCAGTGATCGGGGGACTAGCGGGGGCCAGAGCTCCTACAATGAGCAGTTCTTC
CAISDRGTSGGQSSYNEQFF
>TRBJ1-4|-|-|TRBV19
TGTGCCAGTAAAATCTCGAGGACAGCCGGCGAAAAACTGTTTTTT
CASKISRTAGEKLFF
>TRBJ1-3|-|TRBD1|TRBV19
TGTGCCAGTAAGGATGGACAGGGTAGAAACACCATATATTTT
CASKDGQGRNTIYF
>TRBJ2-5|-|TRBD1|TRBV10-1
TGCGCCAGCAGTGAGTCCCGGACAGGCCTCTCAAACCATCAAGAGACCCAGTACTTC
CASSESRTGLSNHQETQYF
>TRBJ1-5|once|TRBD1|TRBV18
TGTGCCAGCTCACCACGACAGGGGAATCAGCCCCAGCATTTT
CASSPRQGNQPQHF
>TRBJ1-5|-|TRBD1|TRBV3-1/TRBV3-2
TGTGCCAGCAGCCACGGGACAGGGGATCAGCCCCAGCATTTT
CASSHGTGDQPQHF
>TRBJ2-2|many|TRBD1|TRBV29-1
TGCAGCGTTGCGGCCAGGGGGCACACCGGGGAGCTGTTTTTT
CSVAARGHTGELFF
>TRBJ1-2|-|-|TRBV6-1
TGTGCCAGCAGTGATGCGACAGCCTATGGCTACACCTTC
CASSDATAYGYTF
>TRBJ1-1|once|TRBD1|TRBV11-2
TGTGCCAGCAGCTCCCGGACAGGGAGGCAGAACACTGAAGCTTTCTTT
CASSSRTGRQNTEAFF
>TRBJ1-2|-|-|TRBV11-2
TGTGCCAGCAGCTCCCCCCCATTAGACGGGAACTATGGCTACACCTTC
CASSSPPLDGNYGYTF
>TRBJ1-2|-|TRBD1|TRBV7-3
TGTGCCAGCAGCGCCGAGACAGGGGGAAAAGATGGCTACACCTTC
CASSAETGGKDGYTF
>TRBJ1-6|-|TRBD1|TRBV19
TGTGCCAGTAGTGACCGGGACAGACTCCTCCACTTT
CASSDRDRLLHF
>TRBJ2-2|-|TRBD2|TRBV11-2
TGTGCCAGCAGCTCGGGACTAGCGGGGGGCACGGAGCTGTTTTTT
CASSSGLAGGTELFF
>TRBJ1-2|-|TRBD1|TRBV19
TGTGCCAGTAGTCCCGGACAGGGGATTAACTATGGCTACACCTTC
CASSPGQGINYGYTF
>TRBJ1-2|-|-|TRBV28
TGTGCCAGCAGGGACTTTAGTGGGGGCGGCTACACCTTC
CASRDFSGGGYTF
>TRBJ1-3|once|TRBD1|TRBV5-6
TGTGCCAGCAGCTTGTTGGGGGACAGCTCTGGAAACACCATATATTTT
CASSLLGDSSGNTIYF
>TRBJ1-3|-|-|TRBV5-4
TGTGCCAGCAGCCGCGGGACGCCTGGAAACACCATATATTTT
CASSRGTPGNTIYF
>TRBJ2-1|-|-|TRBV14
TGTGCCAGCAGCCAACAGACCTACAATGAGCAGTTCTTC
CASSQQTYNEQFF
>TRBJ2-1|-|-|TRBV5-1
TGCGCCAGCAGCCGCGCTCCCGGACAGGCGGGGGGTGAGCAGTTCTTC
CASSRAPGQAGGEQFF
>TRBJ1-1|-|-|TRBV6-5
TGTGCCAGCAAACAGCAGGGGACTATCAACACTGAAGCTTTCTTT
CASKQQGTINTEAFF
>TRBJ2-5|-|TRBD2|TRBV6-5
TGTGCCAGCAGTTACATCCTAGCGGGGGGGCAAGAGACCCAGTACTTC
CASSYILAGGQETQYF
>TRBJ2-1|-|-|TRBV6-5
TGTGCCAGCAAGGGCGGGGTCGATGAGCAGTTCTTC
CASKGGVDEQFF
>TRBJ1-2|once|-|TRBV18
TGTGCCAGCTCAACTCAGGGAAGTCTTAACTATGGCTACACCTTC
CASSTQGSLNYGYTF
>TRBJ1-1|-|TRBD1|TRBV28
TGTGCCAGCGCAGGACAGGGCTGGAACACTGAAGCTTTCTTT
CASAGQGWNTEAFF
>TRBJ1-5|-|-|TRBV7-9
TGTGCCAGCAGCCAGAGCGGGGCGGCCACGGGACAGCCCCAGCATTTT
CASSQSGAATGQPQHF
>TRBJ2-1|-|TRBD2|TRBV6-2/TRBV6-3
TGTGCCAGCAGTTATTCCCTTCTAGCGGGGGCATACAATGAGCAGTTCTTC
CASSYSLLAGAYNEQFF
>TRBJ2-7|-|TRBD1|TRBV5-1
TGCGCCAGCGCCCCCTATAGTGGACAGGTTCTGGGCTACGAGCAGTACTTC
CASAPYSGQVLGYEQYF